This T cell receptor (beta chain) is drawn from a study of technical replicates of blood from a handful of donors. The CDR3 spans 14 residues. Losses at the gene ends were 10 bases for V and 4 bases for J; bases not matched to a gene: 8. CDR1 MNHEY and CDR2 SVGAGI come from the germline V gene. Profiling relied on immunoSEQ multiplex PCR, and the TCRdb table lists in-frame clones only, not all of them. The sample contains 84,000 or so clones, 95% to 98% of which appear only once. The sequenced material came from T cells isolated from PBMCs. The sequence came from a human donor in good health. This chain uses TRBV6-5 with TRBJ2-3; TRBD2 aligns across 10 bases. The CDR3 nucleotides are TGTGCCACCGTGCCAGCGGGAGGGGCAGATACGCAGTATTTT. Its translation: CATVPAGGADTQYF.